Sequencing of this T cell receptor beta chain was carried out in a study of shared clonotypes between healthy human individuals. Study-level results: Memory subsets had estimated richness that was generally smaller than that of naive subsets.

The assay was run at deep level. In the authors' workflow: Filtering differed since immunoSEQ provided only junctions, with no quality scores. TCRdb's table, derived via immunoSEQ multiplex PCR, lists solely in-frame clones and lacks some. V and J calls plus clone size are reproduced from that table; the DNA served to infer D and trimming. Of a few million clones in the sample, about 92% were seen once. Germline V gene data show CDR1 as MNHEY and CDR2 as SMNVEV (reference sequence). This CDR3 comprises 13 residues. With 10 bases clipped from V and 4 bases from J, the junction kept 6 bases outside the gene matches. Comment on this clone: Its target is not known.

This sequence was found in a young man in good health. The sample consisted of naive CD4+ T cells sorted from blood. The subset: CD45RA+ positively selected. This chain uses TRBV27 with TRBJ1-5, with 8 bases identical to TRBD1. CDR3 in DNA: TGTGCCACCAAAGACAGGGGAAATCAGCCCCAGCATTTT. This gives the protein CATKDRGNQPQHF.